The 18 T cell receptor beta chains below all came from one sample that was sequenced in a study of cytomegalovirus exposure and HLA in healthy donors. Use of 60 Vbeta and 13 Jbeta primers characterized the PCR. Data came from immunoSEQ multiplex PCR; TCRdb stores just in-frame clones and leaves some out. The repertoire includes some 120,000 clones, about 73% of them detected once, and 5.8% sits in the top ten. Sequencing used PBMCs. The receptors come from a woman between 50 and 59 years old in good health and CMV-seropositive.

The chain couples TRBV5-5 to TRBJ2-5, with D possibly matching TRBD2 (6 bases). In germline, CDR1 is SGHKS, CDR2 YYEKEE (reference sequence). The CDR3 loop spans 13 amino acids. The V gene lost 5 bases and the J gene lost 5 bases, with 13 bases spanning the gap. DNA for the CDR3: TGTGCCAGCAGTTCTGCGGGGTGGGAGACCCAGTACTTC. Translating gives CASSSAGWETQYF.

The chain employs TRBV7-8 and TRBJ1-1, with a possible D match to TRBD1 (5 bases). Germline lookup yields CDR1 SGHVS and CDR2 FQNEAQ. The CDR3 spans 13 residues. The ends were cut back, 4 bases at V and 4 bases at J, with 10 bases in the middle. For the CDR3, the DNA is TGTGCCAGCAGCTGGGGGAGGCTCACTGAAGCTTTCTTT. This translates into CASSWGRLTEAFF. Full variable domain (remainder filled in from reference TRBV7-8 and TRBJ1-1): GAGVSQSPRYKVAKRGQDVALRCDPISGHVSLFWYQQALGQGPEFLTYFQNEAQLDKSGLPSDRFFAERPEGSVSTLKIQRTQQEDSAVYLCASSWGRLTEAFFGQGTRLTVV.

A remark on this clone: Other nucleotide sequences in the sample specify the same CDR3. The rearrangement joins TRBV20-1 to TRBJ2-5; D remains unclear. The V end was cut by 6 bases, the J end by 0 bases, with 5 bases between. The CDR3 has 11 residues. Germline V gene lookup returns CDR1 DFQATT and CDR2 SNEGSKA (reference sequence). CDR3 in DNA: TGCAGTGCCCAGTACCAAGAGACCCAGTACTTC. The encoded protein is CSAQYQETQYF.

In this sample, this clone turned up once. The chain joins TRBV27 to TRBJ2-7; 8 nucleotides match TRBD1. With 6 bases clipped from V and 0 bases from J, the junction kept 10 bases outside the gene matches. This CDR3 spans 16 amino acids. Germline V gene data show CDR1 as MNHEY and CDR2 as SMNVEV (reference sequence). CDR3 DNA sequence: TGTGCCAGCAGCAGCCTGTGGGACAGGAGCTCCTACGAGCAGTACTTC. Translating gives CASSSLWDRSSYEQYF.

This sequence joins TRBV30 and TRBJ2-3, with 8 positions matching TRBD2. V gave up 2 bases and J gave up 4 bases; unmatched junction bases: 5. This CDR3 is built from 14 residues. Germline CDR1 and CDR2: GTSNPN and SVGIG (reference sequence). CDR3 protein: CAWSSGGAADTQYF. In DNA form, the CDR3 reads TGTGCCTGGAGTTCGGGGGGGGCCGCAGATACGCAGTATTTT.

The chain couples TRBV4-2 to TRBJ2-5; the match to TRBD2 covers 9 bases. The germline V gene encodes CDR1 LGHNA and CDR2 YNFKEQ. With V trimmed by 1 base and J by 2 bases, 5 bases remained unmatched. The CDR3 is 16 amino acids. The CDR3 region has the DNA TGTGCCAGCAGCCAAGTGGTAGCGGGGGCGCAAGAGACCCAGTACTTC. Its translation: CASSQVVAGAQETQYF.

V usage is TRBV7-9 and J usage is TRBJ1-2; D ambiguous. V dropped 1 base and J dropped 4 bases, with 7 bases sitting between them. Per germline, CDR1 SEHNR and CDR2 FQNEAQ (reference sequence). The CDR3 is made up of 13 amino acids. For the CDR3, the DNA is TGTGCCAGCAGCTTAGGCAACTTCTATGGCTACACCTTC. Translated, it gives CASSLGNFYGYTF.

This chain uses TRBV5-1 with TRBJ2-7; D ambiguous. V was clipped by 1 base and J by 2 bases, with 7 bases between them. CDR3 length: 13 residues. The germline V gene encodes CDR1 SGHRS and CDR2 YFSETQ. CDR3 region: CASSLTATYEQYF. CDR3 bases: TGCGCCAGCAGCTTGACAGCCACCTACGAGCAGTACTTC. Supplemented by reference TRBV5-1 and TRBJ2-7, the full variable domain reads KAGVTQTPRYLIKTRGQQVTLSCSPISGHRSVSWYQQTPGQGLQFLFEYFSETQRNKGNFPGRFSGRQFSNSRSEMNVSTLELGDSALYLCASSLTATYEQYFGPGTRLTVT.

J is TRBJ1-6 and V is TRBV6-6; D gene ambiguous. Between the trimmed V and J ends, which lost 0 bases and 6 bases, there was a span of 9 bases. This CDR3 has 15 residues. Germline values: CDR1 MNHNY, CDR2 SVGAGI (reference sequence). The CDR3 DNA reads TGTGCCAGCAGTTACTCGGAGGGCGTTAATTCACCCCTCCACTTT. Amino acid sequence: CASSYSEGVNSPLHF.

J is TRBJ1-5 and V is TRBV7-2; D is unresolved. V lost 2 bases and J lost 7, with 12 bases in between. Germline V CDR1 and CDR2: SGHTA, FQGNSA. The CDR3 covers 14 residues. For the CDR3, the DNA is TGTGCCAGCAGCTTAACGTTGGCCCAACAGCCCCAGCATTTT. Residues: CASSLTLAQQPQHF.

The CDR3 loop is CASGEQGIAEAFF. DNA of the CDR3: TGTGCCAGCGGGGAACAGGGGATTGCTGAAGCTTTCTTT. The chain combines TRBV28 with TRBJ1-1; 7 nucleotides match TRBD1. The junction had 9 bases not matched to a gene; V was cut back by 8 bases and J by 6 bases. The CDR3 extends over 13 amino acids. The germline CDR1 and CDR2 sequences are MDHEN and SYDVKM. Looking up the rest from reference TRBV28 and TRBJ1-1 gives the full variable domain: DVKVTQSSRYLVKRTGEKVFLECVQDMDHENMFWYRQDPGLGLRLIYFSYDVKMKEKGDIPEGYSVSREKKERFSLILESASTNQTSMYLCASGEQGIAEAFFGQGTRLTVV.

The gene calls are TRBV19 and TRBJ2-2, with D unresolved. Trimming pared 3 bases from V and 2 bases from J, leaving 13 bases between. This CDR3 comprises 16 residues. Germline-derived CDR1 and CDR2 are LNHDA and SQIVND (reference sequence). CDR3 sequence (DNA): TGTGCCAGTAGTATGTTTAGTGAGATTAACACCGGGGAGCTGTTTTTT. Its protein product is CASSMFSEINTGELFF. The whole variable domain, remainder taken from reference TRBV19 and TRBJ2-2, is DGGITQSPKYLFRKEGQNVTLSCEQNLNHDAMYWYRQDPGQGLRLIYYSQIVNDFQKGDIAEGYSVSREKKESFPLTVTSAQKNPTAFYLCASSMFSEINTGELFFGEGSRLTVL.

Regarding this clone: Germline and junction disagree at one end, which may indicate a read error. This chain uses TRBV10-3 with TRBJ1-5; D uncertain. This CDR3 region has 14 residues. Germline V gene sequence: CDR1 ENHRY, CDR2 SYGVKD. CDR3 in DNA: TGTGCCATCAGCTCTGGGAGTAGCGATCAGCCCCAGCATTTT. It translates to CAISSGSSDQPQHF.

This sequence joins TRBV5-1 and TRBJ2-7; possible D gene TRBD1, 6 bases. There are 15 residues in the CDR3. The V and J ends lost 4 bases and 6 bases respectively, with 20 bases between them. CDR1 is SGHRS, CDR2 YFSETQ, per germline. The CDR3: CASSRDAGTIAEQYF. CDR3 sequence (DNA): TGCGCCAGCAGCCGTGATGCTGGGACAATCGCCGAGCAGTACTTC.

The chain carries TRBV29-1 and TRBJ2-7; the D gene is possibly TRBD1 (5 bases). Germline V CDR1 and CDR2: SQVTM, ANQGSEA. V was clipped by 2 bases and J by 4 bases, with 12 bases between them. The CDR3 is 13 residues long. The CDR3 nucleotides are TGCAGCGTTGAAATAGGGCAGGGTTACGAGCAGTACTTC. Translated, it gives CSVEIGQGYEQYF.

This clone was seen more than once but under ten times. J is TRBJ1-2 and V is TRBV19; the D is unclear. The germline V gene has CDR1 LNHDA and CDR2 SQIVND (reference sequence). The CDR3 contains 11 residues. V lost 6 bases to trimming and J lost 8 bases, with 10 bases between them. CDR3 nucleotide sequence: TGTGCCAGTAGCGAGAGAAAGGGCTACACCTTC. It yields the protein CASSERKGYTF.

The chain is built from TRBV2 and TRBJ2-5; D may be TRBD2 (6 bases). CDR3 size: 14 residues. The V and J ends lost 1 base and 2 bases respectively, with 8 bases between them. Looked up from germline, CDR1 is SNHLY and CDR2 is FYNNEI. CDR3 bases: TGTGCCAGCAGTGAAGGGAGGGGACAAGAGACCCAGTACTTC. Its protein is CASSEGRGQETQYF.

This sequence joins TRBV4-1 and TRBJ1-2; TRBD1 aligns across 8 bases. The junction had 15 bases not matched to a gene; V was cut back by 4 bases and J by 8 bases. CDR3 size: 16 residues. Germline assignment: CDR1 MGHRA and CDR2 YSYEKL. The CDR3 DNA reads as TGCGCCAGCAGCCCCGGGCCAGGTCAGGGGGCGTGGGGCTACACCTTC. Protein: CASSPGPGQGAWGYTF.